This T cell receptor (beta chain) stems from a study of tumor-infiltrating lymphocytes in primary liver carcinoma. Looking at the study overall: Enrolled patients were male and female, aged 30 to 69 years.

A note on this clonotype: The antigen is unknown.

Co-extraction of both nucleic acids (RNA and DNA) used roughly 18-34 mg of unsorted bulk tissue. All tumor specimens exceeded 80% viable tumor cells. This CDR3 comprises 14 residues. Germline CDR1 MNHNS, CDR2 SASEGT. After removal of 10 bases from V and 5 bases from J, the junction contained 9 bases not matched to a gene. General study points: Against blood, tumors held a significantly higher top-250-clone fraction (p = 0.039).

Reverse transcription of 500 ng total RNA with a constant-region primer produced TCR beta cDNA. Three nested multiplex PCR rounds, a slightly modified ARM-PCR, produced the libraries for TCR beta. Rounds one and two of PCR, each of 10 cycles, were primed with TRBV1-TRBV30 forward primers and a C-beta reverse primer. TCRdb re-called the multiplex PCR reads with MiXCR, one entry per CDR3 protein. The table includes 55,000 to 65,000 distinct CDR3 sequences, about two thirds detected once. This receptor was obtained from a middle-aged man with primary liver carcinoma and hepatitis B virus infection. Source material: liver tumor tissue from sampling region 2. Described subset: tumor region T2, inferior pole. The chain joins TRBV6-1 to TRBJ1-1; 11 nucleotides align to TRBD1. The CDR3 nucleotides read TGTGCCATTCGAGGACAGGGGGCTGTGACTGAAGCTTTCTTT. The encoded protein is CAIRGQGAVTEAFF.